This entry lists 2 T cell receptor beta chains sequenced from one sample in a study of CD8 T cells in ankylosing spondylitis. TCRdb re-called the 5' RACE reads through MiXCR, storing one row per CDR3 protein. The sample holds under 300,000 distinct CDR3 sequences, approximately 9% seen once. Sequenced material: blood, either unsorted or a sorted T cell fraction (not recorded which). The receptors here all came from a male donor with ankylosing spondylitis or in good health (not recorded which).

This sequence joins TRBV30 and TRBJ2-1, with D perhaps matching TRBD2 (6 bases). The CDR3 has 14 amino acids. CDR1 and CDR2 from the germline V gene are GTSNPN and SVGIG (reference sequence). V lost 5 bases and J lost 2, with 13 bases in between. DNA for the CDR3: TGTGCCTGGGGTCGGGGGAGCCCCTACAATGAGCAGTTCTTC. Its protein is CAWGRGSPYNEQFF. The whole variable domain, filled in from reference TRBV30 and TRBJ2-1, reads SQTIHQWPATLVQPVGSPLSLECTVEGTSNPNLYWYRQAAGRGLQLLFYSVGIGQISSEVPQNLSASRPQDRQFILSSKKLLLSDSGFYLCAWGRGSPYNEQFFGPGTRLTVL.

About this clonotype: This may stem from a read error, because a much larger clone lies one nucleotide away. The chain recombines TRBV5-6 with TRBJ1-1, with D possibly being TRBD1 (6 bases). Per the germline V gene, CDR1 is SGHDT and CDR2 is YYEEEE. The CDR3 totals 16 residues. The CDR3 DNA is TGTGCCAGCAGCCGCCAGCTTCGGGGGCTGAGGACTGAAGTTTTCTTT. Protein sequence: CASSRQLRGLRTEVFF.